Below, 10 T cell receptor beta chains from the same sample are listed, as sequenced in a study of blood T cell repertoires in COVID-19. The table came from immunoSEQ multiplex PCR; TCRdb's copy has only in-frame clones and leaves some out. The table lists about 100,000 clones, 80% to 90% of them singletons. The specimen was peripheral blood. Receptor source: a woman aged 80 or older with acute or convalescent COVID-19.

This clone was seen a few times. The gene calls are TRBV4-1 and TRBJ1-4, with 7 bases aligning to TRBD1. Unmatched junction bases numbered 9, after V lost 4 bases and J lost 7 bases. This CDR3 is 15 amino acids long. The germline V gene encodes CDR1 MGHRA and CDR2 YSYEKL. Here the CDR3 reads CASSPKRQGVEKLFF. The CDR3 DNA sequence: TGCGCCAGCAGCCCTAAGAGACAGGGAGTTGAAAAACTGTTTTTT.

This rearrangement joins TRBV5-4 to TRBJ1-1; 9 bases are a match to TRBD1. Germline V gives CDR1 SGHNT, CDR2 YYREEE (reference sequence). V lost 5 bases, J lost 1 base, and 3 bases stayed unmatched. The CDR3 totals 14 residues. The DNA of the CDR3 is TGTGCCAGCAGGGGACAGGGTTCGAACACTGAAGCTTTCTTT. As protein: CASRGQGSNTEAFF.

The chain carries TRBV9 and TRBJ1-4; tentative D call: TRBD1 (5 bases). Germline V gene sequence: CDR1 SGDLS, CDR2 YYNGEE. The CDR3 has 16 residues. V lost 3 bases and J 4 bases, leaving 16 bases between the germline ends. In DNA, the CDR3 is TGTGCCAGCAGCGCACCACAGGCGTCCGGTAATGAAAAACTGTTTTTT. Amino acid sequence: CASSAPQASGNEKLFF.

J is TRBJ2-7 and V is TRBV5-1; 9 bases are a match to TRBD2. Germline V lookup: CDR1 SGHRS, CDR2 YFSETQ. There are 14 residues in the CDR3. The V segment lost 4 bases and the J segment 6 bases; nucleotides outside the gene matches: 8. CDR3 residues: CASSQMGLATEQYF. The DNA of the CDR3 is TGCGCCAGCAGCCAAATGGGACTAGCTACCGAGCAGTACTTC.

This rearrangement joins TRBV11-2 to TRBJ1-6, with D possibly TRBD1 on 5 matching bases. The CDR3 length is 15 residues. V lost 5 bases and J 9 bases, leaving 17 bases between the germline ends. The germline CDR1 and CDR2 sequences are SGHAT and FQNNGV. The DNA of the CDR3 is TGTGCCAGCAGCCCGGGGGACCCCAGAAGTTCACCCCTCCACTTT. It specifies CASSPGDPRSSPLHF. The full variable domain, with the rest looked up from reference TRBV11-2 and TRBJ1-6, is EAGVAQSPRYKIIEKRQSVAFWCNPISGHATLYWYQQILGQGPKLLIQFQNNGVVDDSQLPKDRFSAERLKGVDSTLKIQPAKLEDSAVYLCASSPGDPRSSPLHFGNGTRLTVT.

This rearrangement joins TRBV6-5 to TRBJ2-3; TRBD1 might be the D (7 bases). Trimming shortened V by 2 bases and J by 2 bases, and 11 bases separated the two germline ends. The germline V gene encodes CDR1 MNHEY and CDR2 SVGAGI. CDR3 length: 15 residues. The CDR3: CASSYGGGATDTQYF. In DNA form, the CDR3 reads TGTGCCAGCAGTTACGGAGGGGGCGCCACAGATACGCAGTATTTT.

The CDR3 nucleotides are TGCGCCAGCAGCCAAGCCAACGTAGGGGGCACTGAAGCTTTCTTT. It yields the protein CASSQANVGGTEAFF. The chain links TRBV4-1 to TRBJ1-1, with D possibly TRBD1 on 6 matching bases. Trimming pared 1 base from V and 4 bases from J, leaving 13 bases between. CDR3 length: 15 amino acids. Germline V gives CDR1 MGHRA, CDR2 YSYEKL.

The V call is TRBV4-1, the J call TRBJ1-1, with TRBD1 matching over 10 bases. In germline, CDR1 is MGHRA, CDR2 YSYEKL. With V trimmed by 1 base and J by 0 bases, 5 bases remained unmatched. CDR3 length equals 17 residues. The CDR3 nucleotides are TGCGCCAGCAGCCAAGGGACAGGGGGATACATGAACACTGAAGCTTTCTTT. It translates to CASSQGTGGYMNTEAFF.

The CDR3 protein is CASRYGNQPQHF. DNA of the CDR3: TGCGCCAGCAGGTATGGCAATCAGCCCCAGCATTTT. The genes are TRBV5-1 and TRBJ1-5; D gene ambiguous. Germline CDR1 is SGHRS and CDR2 is YFSETQ. The CDR3 length is 12 residues. V lost 5 bases, J lost 2 bases, and 5 bases lay in between.

V gene TRBV28 combines with J gene TRBJ1-1, with 8 bases identical to TRBD1. CDR3 length: 16 amino acids. J was trimmed by 6 bases and V by 4 bases; bases with no gene match: 13. The germline V gene encodes CDR1 MDHEN and CDR2 SYDVKM. For the CDR3, the DNA is TGTGCCAGCAGTTGGGGCCGGACAGGGATAAGGGCTGAAGCTTTCTTT. It specifies CASSWGRTGIRAEAFF.